These T cell receptor beta chains were read from a single sample in a study of T cells in Graves' hyperthyroidism and ophthalmopathy. Each CDR3 protein gets one entry after TCRdb re-called the multiplex PCR reads with MiXCR. The repertoire holds some 350,000 distinct CDR3 sequences, with roughly an eighth as singletons. Material for sequencing was blood. These receptors were taken from a woman aged 40 to 55 with Graves' ophthalmopathy. Both conserved end residues are part of each CDR3. The order of the fields is clone size, J gene, D gene, V gene, CDR3 protein, CDR3 DNA. A D gene is named only where the DNA matches it firmly. Part of the rows lack a size; the others show once, few, many or a class for expanded clones.

many | TRBJ2-7 | NA | TRBV27 | CASSFGGVAPYEQYF | TGTGCCAGCAGTTTTGGGGGAGTCGCGCCATACGAGCAGTACTTC
many | TRBJ1-1 | NA | TRBV20-1 | CSARGGDRQFTEAFF | TGCAGTGCTAGAGGCGGAGATCGACAGTTCACTGAAGCTTTCTTT
many | TRBJ1-1 | NA | TRBV6-1 | CASSDQQGLNTEAFF | TGTGCCAGCAGTGATCAGCAGGGTTTGAACACTGAAGCTTTCTTT
NA | TRBJ1-6 | NA | TRBV27 | CASSGRLSSYNSPLHF | TGTGCCAGCAGCGGAAGGCTCAGCTCCTATAATTCACCCCTCCACTTT
many | TRBJ2-5 | NA | TRBV12-3/TRBV12-4 | CASSLSETQYF | TGTGCCAGCAGTTTAAGTGAGACCCAGTACTTC
many | TRBJ2-7 | NA | TRBV3-1 | CASSYGRGSEQYF | TGTGCCAGCAGCTACGGTAGGGGGTCCGAGCAGTACTTC
NA | TRBJ2-5 | NA | TRBV6-1 | CASSAFTRNQETQYF | TGTGCCAGCAGTGCCTTCACCCGTAACCAAGAGACCCAGTACTTC
few | TRBJ2-7 | NA | TRBV6-4 | CASKARVGSYEQYF | TGTGCCAGCAAGGCCCGCGTTGGATCCTACGAGCAGTACTTC
many | TRBJ2-5 | NA | TRBV11-2 | CASSLGLQQETQYF | TGTGCCAGCAGCTTAGGCTTACAGCAAGAGACCCAGTACTTC
NA | TRBJ1-6 | NA | TRBV4-1 | CASSQDWNNSPLHF | TGCGCCAGCAGCCAAGACTGGAATAATTCACCCCTCCACTTT